This is a list of T cell receptor beta chains from one sample in a study of T cell responses to AZD1222 COVID-19 vaccine. Profiling relied on immunoSEQ multiplex PCR, and the TCRdb table lists in-frame clones only, not all of them. This table has some 140,000 clones, 85% to 95% appearing once. The sample was peripheral blood, taken 28 days after the second AZD1222 dose. The receptors originated from an adult who received the AZD1222 COVID-19 vaccine. The CDR3 runs from the conserved cysteine through the conserved F or W. A D gene is named only where the DNA matches it firmly. Size is stated for part of the rows, as once, few or many counts, or as a class when the clone is expanded.

j_call	d_call	clone_size	v_call	cdr3_nt	cdr3_aa
TRBJ1-1	-	-	TRBV30	TGTGCCTGTCACATGACATATGGGAACACTGAAGCTTTCTTT	CACHMTYGNTEAFF
TRBJ2-2	-	once	TRBV10-3	TGTGCCATCAGTGAGTTGAGACATTCCCCTATCACCGGGGAGCTGTTTTTT	CAISELRHSPITGELFF
TRBJ1-5	-	-	TRBV30	TGTGCCTGGAGTGTTCTCAGGTTGGGACAGCCCCAGCATTTT	CAWSVLRLGQPQHF
TRBJ1-1	-	-	TRBV27	TGTGCCAGCAGTTTATCTACAACAGGGAGGACGGGGGCTTTCTTT	CASSLSTTGRTGAFF
TRBJ1-4	TRBD1	-	TRBV28	TGTGCCAGCAGTCCACCTATTGGACAGGGCCCCATTAATGAAAAACTGTTTTTT	CASSPPIGQGPINEKLFF
TRBJ2-1	TRBD1	-	TRBV7-2	TGTGCCAGCAGCTTATGGGGGACAGGGGGAGCGAATGAGCAGTTCTTC	CASSLWGTGGANEQFF
TRBJ1-3	-	-	TRBV5-6	TGTGCCAGCAGCTTGGGGATCACGAACACCATATATTTT	CASSLGITNTIYF
TRBJ2-5	TRBD1	-	TRBV5-4	TGTGCCAGCAGCAACAGGGGGCAACAAGAGACCCAGTACTTC	CASSNRGQQETQYF
TRBJ1-1	-	-	TRBV2	TGTGCCAGCAGTGTAGGCACTGAAGCTTTCTTT	CASSVGTEAFF
TRBJ2-2	-	-	TRBV7-9	TGTGCCAGCAGCTTAGACCGCCCAATTAAGCCCACCGGGGAGCTGTTTTTT	CASSLDRPIKPTGELFF
TRBJ1-5	-	-	TRBV19	TGTGCCAGTAGTGCCGATCCCTGGGGCAATCAGCCCCAGCATTTT	CASSADPWGNQPQHF
TRBJ2-3	-	few	TRBV6-2/TRBV6-3	TGTGCCAGCAGTTACGGGGGGGCCACAGATACGCAGTATTTT	CASSYGGATDTQYF
TRBJ1-2	-	-	TRBV4-3	TGCGCCAGCAGCCAAGGGGGTTGGGGCTACACCTTC	CASSQGGWGYTF
TRBJ1-1	-	-	TRBV12-3/TRBV12-4	TGTGCCAGCAGATACCAGGGAGGGGCTTTCTTT	CASRYQGGAFF
TRBJ1-6	-	-	TRBV5-4	TGTGCCAGCAGCCGAGGGCAGCATAATTCACCCCTCCACTTT	CASSRGQHNSPLHF
TRBJ2-1	TRBD2	-	TRBV11-2	TGTGCCAGCAGCTTAGGGGGGGGAGGTGTGCAGTTCTTC	CASSLGGGGVQFF
TRBJ2-5	-	once	TRBV30	TGTGCCTTGGACAGCGAGCCCGGACAAGAGACCCAGTACTTC	CALDSEPGQETQYF
TRBJ1-2	TRBD1	-	TRBV27	TGTGCCAGCAGCTCTCGGGACAGTAACTATGGCTACACCTTC	CASSSRDSNYGYTF
TRBJ2-2	-	-	TRBV5-6	TGTGCCAGCAGCCTGACGGGTGCGGAGCTGTTTTTT	CASSLTGAELFF
TRBJ1-3	-	-	TRBV19	TGTGCCAGTAGTAACCCGGGACTCCGCGGGCGGAACACCATATATTTT	CASSNPGLRGRNTIYF
TRBJ1-1	TRBD1	-	TRBV5-1	TGCGCCAGCAGCATACAGGGGTTGAACACTGAAGCTTTCTTT	CASSIQGLNTEAFF
TRBJ2-2	-	-	TRBV19	TGTGCCAGTAGTATCCGGCCGGAGGCGCTGTTTTTT	CASSIRPEALFF
TRBJ2-5	-	once	TRBV3-1/TRBV3-2	TGTGCCAGCAGCCAAGTAGATGAGACCCAGTACTTC	CASSQVDETQYF
TRBJ2-5	-	-	TRBV4-2	TGTGCCAGCAGCCAAGAGGCGCGCCCCCAAGGGGAGACCCAGTACTTC	CASSQEARPQGETQYF
TRBJ2-7	TRBD2	-	TRBV28	TGTGCCAGCAGTCTCGACAGATCGCTAGCGGGCTACGAGCAGTACTTC	CASSLDRSLAGYEQYF
TRBJ2-2	-	-	TRBV19	TGTGCCAGTGCCCCGGGACCCTCCACCGGGGAGCTGTTTTTT	CASAPGPSTGELFF
TRBJ2-7	-	few	TRBV2	TGTGCCAGCAGAGGGGGGACACCTCCCTACGAGCAGTACTTC	CASRGGTPPYEQYF
TRBJ1-2	-	-	TRBV7-9	TGTGCCAGCAACCTCAACACGGACAGTGGCTACACCTTC	CASNLNTDSGYTF
TRBJ1-4	TRBD1	-	TRBV24-1	TGTGCCACCACAACGTTCAATGGGGACAGGGGAAGTTGGACTAATGAAAAACTGTTTTTT	CATTTFNGDRGSWTNEKLFF